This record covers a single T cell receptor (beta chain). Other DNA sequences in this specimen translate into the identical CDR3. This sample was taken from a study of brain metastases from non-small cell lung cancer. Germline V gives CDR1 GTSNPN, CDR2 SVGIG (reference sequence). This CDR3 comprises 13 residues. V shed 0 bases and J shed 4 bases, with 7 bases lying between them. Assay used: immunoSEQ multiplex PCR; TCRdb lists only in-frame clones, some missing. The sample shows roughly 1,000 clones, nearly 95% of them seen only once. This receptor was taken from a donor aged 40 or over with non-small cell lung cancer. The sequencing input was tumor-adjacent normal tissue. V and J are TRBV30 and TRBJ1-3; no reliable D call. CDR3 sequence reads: CAWSVGYGNTIYF. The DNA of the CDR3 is TGTGCCTGGAGTGTGGGCTACGGAAACACCATATATTTT.